This entry describes one T cell receptor beta chain. In germline, CDR1 is LNHDA, CDR2 SQIVND (reference sequence). The CDR3 has 16 residues. J was trimmed by 0 bases and V by 6 bases; bases with no gene match: 8. These data are taken from a study of blood T cell repertoires in COVID-19. The protocol was immunoSEQ multiplex PCR, while the TCRdb copy is restricted to in-frame clones and leaves out a portion. Among 150,000 to 200,000 clones listed, 85% to 90% were seen once. Material for sequencing was peripheral blood. This TCR was sampled from a man between 18 and 29 years old with active or convalescent COVID-19. The V call is TRBV19, the J call TRBJ1-3, with 7 nucleotides matching TRBD1. The CDR3 region has the DNA TGTGCCAGTAGCCCCGACAGGGCCTACTCTGGAAACACCATATATTTT. The encoded protein is CASSPDRAYSGNTIYF.